This TCR beta chain was found in a study of OX40 agonist ivuxolimab in advanced cancers. Germline assignment: CDR1 MNHNY and CDR2 SVGAGI (reference sequence). This CDR3 contains 13 residues. V was pared by 6 bases and J by 2 bases, with 8 bases between. Clones were sequenced by immunoSEQ multiplex PCR, and TCRdb holds only the in-frame ones, with some missing. The sample includes around 63,000 clones, about four fifths of them seen just once. The sequencing here drew on CD4+ or CD8+ T cells sorted from blood, taken in a trial of the OX40 agonist ivuxolimab. The genes are TRBV6-6 and TRBJ2-1; D not resolved. The TCR originated in an adult with an advanced solid tumor such as melanoma, head and neck, liver or kidney cancer. CDR3 in DNA: TGTGCCAGCAGCCGAAAACCCTACAATGAGCAGTTCTTC. It translates to CASSRKPYNEQFF.